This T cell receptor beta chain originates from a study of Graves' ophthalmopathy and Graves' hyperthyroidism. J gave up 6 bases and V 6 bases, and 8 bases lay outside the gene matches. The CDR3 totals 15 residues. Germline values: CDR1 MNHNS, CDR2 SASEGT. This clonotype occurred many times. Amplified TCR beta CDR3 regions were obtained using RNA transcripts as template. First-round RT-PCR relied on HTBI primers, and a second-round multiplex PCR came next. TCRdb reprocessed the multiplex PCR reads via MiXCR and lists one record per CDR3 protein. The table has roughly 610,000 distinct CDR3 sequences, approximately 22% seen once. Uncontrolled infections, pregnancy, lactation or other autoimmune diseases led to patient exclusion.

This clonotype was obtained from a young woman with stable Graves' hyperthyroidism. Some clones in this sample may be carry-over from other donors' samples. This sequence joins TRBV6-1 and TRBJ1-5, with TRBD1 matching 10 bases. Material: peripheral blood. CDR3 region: CASSMTGGVGQPQHF. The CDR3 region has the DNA TGTGCCAGCAGCATGACAGGGGGCGTTGGTCAGCCCCAGCATTTT.